The 3 T cell receptor beta chains below come from one sample, sequenced in a study of blood T cell repertoires in COVID-19. Produced via immunoSEQ multiplex PCR; TCRdb's table is partial and in-frame only. The repertoire holds under 300,000 clones, with approximately 90% as singletons. The sequenced material came from peripheral blood. The source of these receptors is a woman aged 40 to 50 with acute or convalescent COVID-19.

This rearrangement joins TRBV29-1 to TRBJ2-3; D is unclear. The CDR3 has 12 residues. Trimming took 1 base from V and 7 from J, leaving 9 bases between them. Germline V gene lookup returns CDR1 SQVTM and CDR2 ANQGSEA. The CDR3 DNA is TGCAGCGTTGAAGTACTACCTAATACGCAGTATTTT. This translates into CSVEVLPNTQYF.

V and J are TRBV5-1 and TRBJ2-3; TRBD2 might be the D (6 bases). The CDR3 consists of 16 residues. The V end was cut by 1 base, the J end by 3 bases, with 15 bases between. The germline V gene has CDR1 SGHRS and CDR2 YFSETQ. The CDR3 is CASSLLGSPGTDTQYF. The CDR3 DNA follows: TGCGCCAGCAGCTTGCTCGGGAGCCCCGGTACAGATACGCAGTATTTT.

The chain recombines TRBV5-6 with TRBJ1-2; no clear D gene. Germline-derived CDR1 and CDR2 are SGHDT and YYEEEE. V was cut by 4 bases and J by 8 bases, with 15 bases left in between. The CDR3 has 13 amino acids. CDR3 amino acids: CASSREERLGYTF. The CDR3 DNA follows: TGTGCCAGCAGCCGTGAGGAGAGGTTAGGCTACACCTTC. Based on the CDR3 plus reference TRBV5-6 and TRBJ1-2, the full variable domain is DAGVTQSPTHLIKTRGQQVTLRCSPKSGHDTVSWYQQALGQGPQFIFQYYEEEERQRGNFPDRFSGHQFPNYSSELNVNALLLGDSALYLCASSREERLGYTFGSGTRLTVV.